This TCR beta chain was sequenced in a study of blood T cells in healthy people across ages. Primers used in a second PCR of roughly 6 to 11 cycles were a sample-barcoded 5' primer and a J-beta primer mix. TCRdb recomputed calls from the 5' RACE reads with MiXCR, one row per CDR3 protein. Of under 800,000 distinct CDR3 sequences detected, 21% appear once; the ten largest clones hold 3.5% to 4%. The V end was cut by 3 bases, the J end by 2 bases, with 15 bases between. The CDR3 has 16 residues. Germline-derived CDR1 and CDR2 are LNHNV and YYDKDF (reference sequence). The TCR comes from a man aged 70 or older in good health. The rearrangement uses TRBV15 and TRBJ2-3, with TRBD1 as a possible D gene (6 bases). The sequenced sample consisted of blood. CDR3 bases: TGTGCCACCAGCAGCCGTCAGGACAGATACACAGATACGCAGTATTTT. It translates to CATSSRQDRYTDTQYF.